A single sample gave rise to the 17 T cell receptor beta chains below, sequenced in a study of cytomegalovirus exposure and HLA in healthy donors. Both 60 Vbeta primers and 13 Jbeta primers went into the PCR. Sequenced by immunoSEQ multiplex PCR; TCRdb stores in-frame clones only, minus some. In the table there are around 150,000 clones, about 82% of which are singletons. The sequencing sample was made of PBMCs. The receptors here all came from a man younger than 45 in good health.

In this sample, this clone turned up once. The rearrangement uses TRBV30 and TRBJ2-1; D might be TRBD2 (6 bases). The CDR3 covers 14 residues. The germline V and J ends were trimmed by 2 bases and 2 bases, with 10 bases remaining between them. Germline V gene sequence: CDR1 GTSNPN, CDR2 SVGIG (reference sequence). CDR3 bases: TGTGCCTGGAGTAGGGCGGGAACCTACAATGAGCAGTTCTTC. Its protein product is CAWSRAGTYNEQFF.

The chain carries TRBV25-1 and TRBJ1-1, with 8 bases identical to TRBD1. The CDR3 is 15 amino acids. V lost 1 base to trimming and J lost 8 bases; unmatched junction nucleotides: 9. CDR1 is MGHDK and CDR2 is SYGVNS in the germline V gene. The CDR3: CASSESGRGRSEAFF. CDR3 nucleotide sequence: TGTGCCAGCAGTGAATCTGGCAGGGGGCGCTCGGAAGCTTTCTTT.

The gene calls are TRBV9 and TRBJ2-7, with TRBD1 as a possible D gene (6 bases). The CDR3 is made up of 14 amino acids. CDR1 SGDLS and CDR2 YYNGEE come from the germline V gene. Trimming removed 4 bases at V and 4 bases at J, with 15 bases between. CDR3 loop: CASSNPQTGYEQYF. The CDR3 DNA is TGTGCCAGCAGCAATCCTCAGACAGGTTACGAGCAGTACTTC.

V is TRBV29-1 and J is TRBJ2-4, with 10 bases aligning to TRBD1. The length of the CDR3 is 12 residues. Trimming cost V 6 bases and J 5 bases; bases outside gene matches: 1. Germline lookup yields CDR1 SQVTM and CDR2 ANQGSEA. CDR3 loop: CSVGTGENIQYF. The CDR3 region has the DNA TGCAGCGTGGGGACAGGGGAAAACATTCAGTACTTC.

This clone was found a few times. V and J are TRBV12-5 and TRBJ2-3; possibly TRBD2 for D (6 bases). Germline V gene lookup returns CDR1 LGHNT and CDR2 FRNRAP. V lost 3 bases and J 0 bases, leaving 10 bases between the germline ends. The CDR3 length is 15 residues. The CDR3 reads CASGLAGFSTDTQYF. The CDR3 DNA follows: TGTGCTAGTGGTTTAGCGGGCTTTAGCACAGATACGCAGTATTTT.

CDR3 in amino acids: CASGQISGRNEQFF. CDR3 nucleotides: TGTGCCAGCGGTCAGATTAGCGGGAGGAATGAGCAGTTCTTC. J is TRBJ2-1 and V is TRBV25-1; 10 nucleotides align to TRBD2. CDR1 is MGHDK and CDR2 is SYGVNS in the germline V gene. CDR3 length equals 14 residues. J was trimmed by 7 bases and V by 8 bases; bases with no gene match: 8.

This rearrangement joins TRBV10-1 to TRBJ1-4, with D perhaps TRBD1 (6 bases). The CDR3 spans 12 residues. Germline V lookup: CDR1 WNHNN, CDR2 SYGVQD (reference sequence). V dropped 3 bases and J dropped 7 bases, with 6 bases sitting between them. CDR3 sequence (DNA): TGCGCCAGCAGTGAAGGGGGTGAAAAACTGTTTTTT. Protein sequence: CASSEGGEKLFF.

The chain is built from TRBV28 and TRBJ2-1, with 11 bases that match TRBD1. This CDR3 spans 15 amino acids. The V gene end was trimmed by 6 bases and the J gene end by 7 bases; junction bases not matched to a gene: 8. From germline, CDR1 is MDHEN and CDR2 SYDVKM. CDR3 sequence: CASRATGTGGNEQFF. The CDR3 DNA follows: TGTGCCAGCAGAGCGACCGGGACAGGGGGGAATGAGCAGTTCTTC. Complete variable domain (other parts from reference TRBV28 and TRBJ2-1): DVKVTQSSRYLVKRTGEKVFLECVQDMDHENMFWYRQDPGLGLRLIYFSYDVKMKEKGDIPEGYSVSREKKERFSLILESASTNQTSMYLCASRATGTGGNEQFFGPGTRLTVL.

The chain links TRBV6-5 to TRBJ2-7; 9 bases line up with TRBD1. This CDR3 is 15 amino acids long. The trim removed 6 bases at V and 2 bases at J, leaving 8 bases unmatched. CDR1 and CDR2 from the germline V gene are MNHEY and SVGAGI. The CDR3 loop is CASSIIGTGTYEQYF. DNA of the CDR3: TGTGCCAGCAGCATAATCGGGACAGGGACCTACGAGCAGTACTTC.

The chain is built from TRBV11-2 and TRBJ2-1; D not resolved. CDR1 and CDR2 (germline): SGHAT, FQNNGV. V gave up 5 bases and J gave up 11 bases, with 16 bases separating them. This CDR3 has 13 residues. The chain's CDR3 is CASSHPSWAQQFF. The CDR3, as DNA: TGTGCCAGCAGCCATCCTTCTTGGGCCCAGCAGTTCTTC.

V and J are TRBV7-9 and TRBJ1-2; TRBD1 might be the D (5 bases). The CDR3 totals 13 residues. Per the germline V gene, CDR1 is SEHNR and CDR2 is FQNEAQ (reference sequence). Trimming left V 7 bases short and J 7 bases short, with 16 bases between. The CDR3, as DNA: TGTGCCAGCACCGACAGCCCCTTCGGTGGCTACACCTTC. Protein product: CASTDSPFGGYTF.

The V and J genes are TRBV10-3 and TRBJ1-5, with D uncertain. CDR1 and CDR2 from the germline V gene are ENHRY and SYGVKD. V gave up 0 bases and J gave up 7 bases, with 10 bases separating them. This CDR3 is 14 amino acids long. The CDR3 DNA reads TGTGCCATCAGTGAGTCATGGGGAGAGCAGCCCCAGCATTTT. The encoded protein is CAISESWGEQPQHF.

V usage is TRBV12-2 and J usage is TRBJ2-5; TRBD2 is the table's D call, not checked against the DNA. TRBV12-2 is a pseudogene. This CDR3 comprises 15 residues. CDR3 sequence: CASRPPEHGQEAQYF. The CDR3 DNA follows: TGTGCAAGTCGCCCCCCGGAACACGGCCAAGAGGCCCAGTACTTC.

The chain carries TRBV7-2 and TRBJ2-7; TRBD2 agrees at 8 bases. Trimming removed 3 bases from V and 3 bases from J; junction bases left unmatched: 10. CDR3 size: 16 residues. Germline-derived CDR1 and CDR2 are SGHTA and FQGNSA. In DNA form, the CDR3 reads TGTGCCAGCAGCTTGGCGCTAGCGGGCGCAATCTACGAGCAGTACTTC. Amino acid sequence: CASSLALAGAIYEQYF.

V is TRBV6-6 and J is TRBJ2-1; possibly TRBD2 for D (5 bases). With 0 bases removed from V and 6 bases from J, the gap between germline ends came to 12 bases. The V gene's germline CDR1 is MNHNY and CDR2 SVGAGI (reference sequence). The CDR3 consists of 15 residues. CDR3 region: CASSYSRPGFNEQFF. The CDR3 nucleotides are TGTGCCAGCAGTTACTCGAGGCCGGGATTCAATGAGCAGTTCTTC.

This chain connects TRBV7-8 to TRBJ2-7; TRBD1 might be the D (6 bases). CDR3 length: 13 residues. V dropped 0 bases and J dropped 4 bases, with 7 bases sitting between them. Germline lookup yields CDR1 SGHVS and CDR2 FQNEAQ. The CDR3 region is CASSLADRYEQYF. CDR3 sequence (DNA): TGTGCCAGCAGCTTAGCGGACAGATACGAGCAGTACTTC.

Only a few counts were recorded for this clone. This chain joins TRBV29-1 and TRBJ2-7; 8 bases map to TRBD2. The CDR3 is 13 amino acids. The junction had 11 bases not matched to a gene; V was cut back by 8 bases and J by 5 bases. Germline V gene sequence: CDR1 SQVTM, CDR2 ANQGSEA. CDR3 nucleotides: TGCAGCACTTCAGCGGGAGTCAGCAACGAGCAGTACTTC. It specifies CSTSAGVSNEQYF.